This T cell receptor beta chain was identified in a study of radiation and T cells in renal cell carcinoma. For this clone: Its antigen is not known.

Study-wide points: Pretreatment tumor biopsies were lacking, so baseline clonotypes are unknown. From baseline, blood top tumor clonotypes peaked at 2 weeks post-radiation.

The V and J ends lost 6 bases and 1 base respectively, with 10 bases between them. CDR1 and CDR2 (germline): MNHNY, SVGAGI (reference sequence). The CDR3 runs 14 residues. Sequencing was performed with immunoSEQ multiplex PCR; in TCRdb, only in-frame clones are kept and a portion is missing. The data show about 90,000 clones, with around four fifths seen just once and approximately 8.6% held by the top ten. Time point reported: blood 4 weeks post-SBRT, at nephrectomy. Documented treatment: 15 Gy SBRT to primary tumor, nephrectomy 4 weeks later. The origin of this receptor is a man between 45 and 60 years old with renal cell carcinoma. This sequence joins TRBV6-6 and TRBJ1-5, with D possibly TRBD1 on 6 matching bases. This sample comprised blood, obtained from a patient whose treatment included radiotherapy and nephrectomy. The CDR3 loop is CASRRQASNQPQHF. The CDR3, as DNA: TGTGCCAGCAGAAGACAGGCCAGCAATCAGCCCCAGCATTTT.